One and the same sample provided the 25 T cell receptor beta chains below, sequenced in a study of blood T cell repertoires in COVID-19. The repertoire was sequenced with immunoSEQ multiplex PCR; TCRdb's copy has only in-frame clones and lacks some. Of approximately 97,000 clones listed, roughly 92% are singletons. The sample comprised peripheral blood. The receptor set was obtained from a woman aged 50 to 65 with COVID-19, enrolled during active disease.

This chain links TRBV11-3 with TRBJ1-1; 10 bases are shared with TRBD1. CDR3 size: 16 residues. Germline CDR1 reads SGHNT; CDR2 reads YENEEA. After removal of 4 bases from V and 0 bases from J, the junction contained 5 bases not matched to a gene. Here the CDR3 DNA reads TGTGCCAGCAGCTCACGGACAGGGGGGGTGAACACTGAAGCTTTCTTT. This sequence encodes CASSSRTGGVNTEAFF.

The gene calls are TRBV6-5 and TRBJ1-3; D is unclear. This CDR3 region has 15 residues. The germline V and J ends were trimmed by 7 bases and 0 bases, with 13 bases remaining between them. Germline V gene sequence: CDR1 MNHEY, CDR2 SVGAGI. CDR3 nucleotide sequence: TGTGCCAGCAATTTGGAGGTCCGCTCTGGAAACACCATATATTTT. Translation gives CASNLEVRSGNTIYF.

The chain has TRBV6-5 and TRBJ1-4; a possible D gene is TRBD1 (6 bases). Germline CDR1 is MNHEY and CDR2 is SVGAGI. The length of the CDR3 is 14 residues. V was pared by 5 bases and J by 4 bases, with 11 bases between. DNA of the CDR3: TGTGCCAGCAGTCCGAGGGGGTATAATGAAAAACTGTTTTTT. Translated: CASSPRGYNEKLFF.

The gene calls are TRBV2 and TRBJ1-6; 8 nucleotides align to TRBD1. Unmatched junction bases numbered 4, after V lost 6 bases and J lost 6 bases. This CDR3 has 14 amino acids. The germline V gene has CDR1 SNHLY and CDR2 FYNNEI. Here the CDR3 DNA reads TGTGCCAGCAGGACAGGGGTCGTTAATTCACCCCTCCACTTT. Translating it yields CASRTGVVNSPLHF.

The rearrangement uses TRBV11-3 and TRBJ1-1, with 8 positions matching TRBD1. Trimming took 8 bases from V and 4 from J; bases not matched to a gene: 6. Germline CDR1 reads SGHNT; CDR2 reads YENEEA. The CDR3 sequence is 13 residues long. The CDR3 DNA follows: TGTGCCAGCTCAGTTACAGGGGGCACTGAAGCTTTCTTT. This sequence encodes CASSVTGGTEAFF.

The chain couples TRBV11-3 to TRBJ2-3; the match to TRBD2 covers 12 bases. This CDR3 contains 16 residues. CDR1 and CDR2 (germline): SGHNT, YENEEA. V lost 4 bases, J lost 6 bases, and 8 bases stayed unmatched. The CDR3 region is CASSSRTSGVGDTQYF. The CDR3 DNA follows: TGTGCCAGCAGCTCCCGGACTAGCGGGGTAGGGGATACGCAGTATTTT.

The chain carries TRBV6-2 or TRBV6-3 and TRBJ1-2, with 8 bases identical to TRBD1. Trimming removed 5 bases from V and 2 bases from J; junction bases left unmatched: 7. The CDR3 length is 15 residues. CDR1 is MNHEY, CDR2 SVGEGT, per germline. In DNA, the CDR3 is TGTGCCAGCAGTCGAACAGGGGGGACGAACTATGGCTACACCTTC. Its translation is CASSRTGGTNYGYTF.

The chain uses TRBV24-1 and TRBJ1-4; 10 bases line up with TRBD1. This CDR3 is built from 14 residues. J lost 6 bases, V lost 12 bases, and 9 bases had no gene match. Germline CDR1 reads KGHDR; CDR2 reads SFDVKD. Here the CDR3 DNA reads TGTGCCCTCCCGAGCGGGACAGGGGATGAAAAACTGTTTTTT. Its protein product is CALPSGTGDEKLFF.

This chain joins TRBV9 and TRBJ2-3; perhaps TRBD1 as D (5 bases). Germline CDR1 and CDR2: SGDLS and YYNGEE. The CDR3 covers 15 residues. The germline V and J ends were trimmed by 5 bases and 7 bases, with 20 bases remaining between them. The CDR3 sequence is CASSLGVAPSYTQYF. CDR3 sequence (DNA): TGTGCCAGCAGTCTAGGGGTAGCCCCGAGCTATACGCAGTATTTT.

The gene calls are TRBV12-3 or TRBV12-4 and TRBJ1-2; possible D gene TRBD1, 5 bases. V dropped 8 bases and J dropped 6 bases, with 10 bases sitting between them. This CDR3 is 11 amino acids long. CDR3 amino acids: CASQGFDGYTF. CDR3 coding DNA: TGTGCCAGCCAGGGTTTTGATGGCTACACCTTC.

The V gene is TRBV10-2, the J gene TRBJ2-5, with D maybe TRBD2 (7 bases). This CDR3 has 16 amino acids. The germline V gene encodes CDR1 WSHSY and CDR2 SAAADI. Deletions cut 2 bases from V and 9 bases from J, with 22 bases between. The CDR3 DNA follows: TGCGCCAGCAGTGAGGGGAGGGCGGGGGCGAAGAGACCCCAGTACTTC. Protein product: CASSEGRAGAKRPQYF.

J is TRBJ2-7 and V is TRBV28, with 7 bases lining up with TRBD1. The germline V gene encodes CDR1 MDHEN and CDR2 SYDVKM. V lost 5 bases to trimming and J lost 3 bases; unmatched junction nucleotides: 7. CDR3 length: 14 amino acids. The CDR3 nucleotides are TGTGCCAGCAGTCCGGGACAGTGGGACTACGAGCAGTACTTC. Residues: CASSPGQWDYEQYF.

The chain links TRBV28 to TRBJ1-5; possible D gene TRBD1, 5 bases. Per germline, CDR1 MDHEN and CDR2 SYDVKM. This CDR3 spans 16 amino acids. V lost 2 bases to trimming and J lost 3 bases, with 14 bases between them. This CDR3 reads CASSLPTTGFNQPQHF. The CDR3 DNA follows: TGTGCCAGCAGTTTACCCACCACAGGTTTCAATCAGCCCCAGCATTTT. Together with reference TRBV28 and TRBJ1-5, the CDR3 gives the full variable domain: DVKVTQSSRYLVKRTGEKVFLECVQDMDHENMFWYRQDPGLGLRLIYFSYDVKMKEKGDIPEGYSVSREKKERFSLILESASTNQTSMYLCASSLPTTGFNQPQHFGDGTRLSIL.

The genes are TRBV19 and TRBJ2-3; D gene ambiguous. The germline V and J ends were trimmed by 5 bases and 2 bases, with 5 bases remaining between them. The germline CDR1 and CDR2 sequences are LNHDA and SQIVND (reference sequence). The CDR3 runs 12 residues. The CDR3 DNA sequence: TGTGCCAGTAGTTTCAACACAGATACGCAGTATTTT. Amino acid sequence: CASSFNTDTQYF.

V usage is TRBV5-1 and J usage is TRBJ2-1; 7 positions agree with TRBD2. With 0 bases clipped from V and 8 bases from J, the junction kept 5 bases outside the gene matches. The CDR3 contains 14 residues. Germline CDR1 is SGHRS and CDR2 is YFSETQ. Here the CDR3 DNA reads TGCGCCAGCAGCTTGGGGGAGCGGGGATATGAGCAGTTCTTC. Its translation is CASSLGERGYEQFF.

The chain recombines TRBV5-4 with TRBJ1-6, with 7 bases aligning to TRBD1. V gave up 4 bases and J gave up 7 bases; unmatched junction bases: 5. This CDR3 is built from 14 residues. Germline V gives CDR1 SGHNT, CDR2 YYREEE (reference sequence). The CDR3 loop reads CASSPDRQNSPLHF. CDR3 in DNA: TGTGCCAGCAGCCCGGACAGGCAAAATTCACCCCTCCACTTT. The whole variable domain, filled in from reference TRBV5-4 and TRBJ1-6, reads ETGVTQSPTHLIKTRGQQVTLRCSSQSGHNTVSWYQQALGQGPQFIFQYYREEENGRGNFPPRFSGLQFPNYSSELNVNALELDDSALYLCASSPDRQNSPLHFGNGTRLTVT.

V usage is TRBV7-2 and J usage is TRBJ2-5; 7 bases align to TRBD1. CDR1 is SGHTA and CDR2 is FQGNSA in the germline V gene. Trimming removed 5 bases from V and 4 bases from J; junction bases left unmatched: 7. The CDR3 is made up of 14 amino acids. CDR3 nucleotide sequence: TGTGCCAGCAGCGTAACAGGGGCCCCAGAGACCCAGTACTTC. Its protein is CASSVTGAPETQYF.

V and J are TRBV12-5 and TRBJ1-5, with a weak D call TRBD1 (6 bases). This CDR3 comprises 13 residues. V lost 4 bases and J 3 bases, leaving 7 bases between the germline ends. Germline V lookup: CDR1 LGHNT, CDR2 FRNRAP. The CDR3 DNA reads TGTGCTAGTGGTTGGGACATCAATCAGCCCCAGCATTTT. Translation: CASGWDINQPQHF.

Written as DNA, the CDR3 is TGTGCCAGCAGCCTCGGTATATCCTACGAGCAGTACTTC. Translating gives CASSLGISYEQYF. The chain is built from TRBV27 and TRBJ2-7; D gene ambiguous. V gave up 6 bases and J gave up 1 base, with 10 bases separating them. Germline V gives CDR1 MNHEY, CDR2 SMNVEV (reference sequence). This CDR3 spans 13 amino acids.

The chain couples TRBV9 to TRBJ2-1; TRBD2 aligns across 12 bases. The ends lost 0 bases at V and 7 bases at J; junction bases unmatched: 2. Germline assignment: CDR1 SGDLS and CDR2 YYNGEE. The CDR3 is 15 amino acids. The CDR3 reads CASSVASGGANEQFF. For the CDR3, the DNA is TGTGCCAGCAGCGTAGCTAGCGGGGGGGCGAATGAGCAGTTCTTC. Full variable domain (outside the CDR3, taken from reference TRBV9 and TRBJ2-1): DSGVTQTPKHLITATGQRVTLRCSPRSGDLSVYWYQQSLDQGLQFLIQYYNGEERAKGNILERFSAQQFPDLHSELNLSSLELGDSALYFCASSVASGGANEQFFGPGTRLTVL.

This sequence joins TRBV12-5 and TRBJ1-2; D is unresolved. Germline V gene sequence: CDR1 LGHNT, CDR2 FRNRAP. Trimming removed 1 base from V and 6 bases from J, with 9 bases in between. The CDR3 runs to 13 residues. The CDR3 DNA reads TGTGCTAGTGGTTTGGCCGCGTTGGATGGCTACACCTTC. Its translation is CASGLAALDGYTF.

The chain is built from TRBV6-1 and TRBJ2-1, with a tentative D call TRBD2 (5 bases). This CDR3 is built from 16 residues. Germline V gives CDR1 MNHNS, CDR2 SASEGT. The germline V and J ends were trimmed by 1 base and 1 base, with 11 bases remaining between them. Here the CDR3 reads CASSEGYGGSYNEQFF. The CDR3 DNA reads TGTGCCAGCAGTGAAGGGTATGGCGGGTCCTACAATGAGCAGTTCTTC.

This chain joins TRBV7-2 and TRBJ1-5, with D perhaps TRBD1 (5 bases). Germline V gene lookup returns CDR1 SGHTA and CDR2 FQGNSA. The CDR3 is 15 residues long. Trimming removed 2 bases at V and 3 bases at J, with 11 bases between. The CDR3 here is CASSLMGGNNQPQHF. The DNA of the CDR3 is TGTGCCAGCAGCTTAATGGGGGGGAACAATCAGCCCCAGCATTTT.

CDR3 in DNA: TGCGCCAGCAGCTTGGTGGGCTCGACAGGGGGCGAGGGCTATGGCTACACCTTC. Its translation is CASSLVGSTGGEGYGYTF. The V call is TRBV5-1, the J call TRBJ1-2, with 10 positions matching TRBD1. The CDR3 sequence is 18 residues long. V was clipped by 0 bases and J by 4 bases; unmatched bases: 12. Germline V lookup: CDR1 SGHRS, CDR2 YFSETQ.

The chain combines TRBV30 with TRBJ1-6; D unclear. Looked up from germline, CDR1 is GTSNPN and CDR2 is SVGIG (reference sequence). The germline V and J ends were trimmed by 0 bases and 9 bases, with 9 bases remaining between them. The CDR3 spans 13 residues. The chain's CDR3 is CAWSVRGSSPLHF. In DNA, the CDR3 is TGTGCCTGGAGTGTACGGGGTAGTTCACCCCTCCACTTT.